This T cell receptor beta chain appears in the sequencing data of a study of blood T cells in healthy people across ages. Turning to the study itself: Researchers report that template switching captured about one barcoded beta molecule per two T cells.

Study-level findings and limits: Diversity was higher, and naive CD4+ cells more numerous, in long-lived donors than in aged donors. Observed TCR beta diversity showed a strong correlation with the percentage of naive T cells as measured by flow cytometry.

Germline loops: CDR1 SGHDN, CDR2 FVKESK. Trimming took 0 bases from V and 4 from J, leaving 6 bases between them. CDR3 length equals 13 residues. This clonotype occurred once. The target antigen is unknown. With a J-beta primer mix and a sample-barcoded 5' primer, a second PCR ran about 7 to 12 cycles. TCRdb reprocessed the 5' RACE reads with MiXCR, giving one entry per CDR3 protein. The top ten hold about a fifth of the sample, which has some 920,000 distinct CDR3 sequences, 51% seen once. V gene TRBV14 combines with J gene TRBJ1-1; D unclear. The sequenced sample consisted of blood. The origin of this receptor is a woman aged 55-75 years in good health. CDR3 nucleotides: TGTGCCAGCAGCCAAGACCTCCTCACTGAAGCTTTCTTT. Amino acids: CASSQDLLTEAFF.